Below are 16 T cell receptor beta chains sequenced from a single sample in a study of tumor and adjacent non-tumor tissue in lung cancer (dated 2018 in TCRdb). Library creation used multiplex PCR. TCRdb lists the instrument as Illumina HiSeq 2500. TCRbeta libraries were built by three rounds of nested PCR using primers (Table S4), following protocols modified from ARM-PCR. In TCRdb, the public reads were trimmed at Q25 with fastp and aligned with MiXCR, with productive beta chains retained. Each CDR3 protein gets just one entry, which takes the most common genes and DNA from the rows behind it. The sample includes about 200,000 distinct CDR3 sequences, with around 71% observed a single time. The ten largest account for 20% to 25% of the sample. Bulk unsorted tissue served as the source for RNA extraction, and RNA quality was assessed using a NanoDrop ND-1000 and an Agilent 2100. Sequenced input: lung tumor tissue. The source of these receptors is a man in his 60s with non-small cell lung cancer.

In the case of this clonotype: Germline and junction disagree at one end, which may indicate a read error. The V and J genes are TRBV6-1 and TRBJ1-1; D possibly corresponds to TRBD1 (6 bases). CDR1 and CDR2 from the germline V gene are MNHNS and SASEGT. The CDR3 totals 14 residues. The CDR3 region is CARSPRTANTETFF. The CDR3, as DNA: TGTGCCAGGAGTCCCCGGACAGCGAACACTGAAACTTTCTTT.

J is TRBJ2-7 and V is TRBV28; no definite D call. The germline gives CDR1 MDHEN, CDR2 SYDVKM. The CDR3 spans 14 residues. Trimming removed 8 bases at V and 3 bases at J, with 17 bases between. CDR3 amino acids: CASVQMSFYYEQYF. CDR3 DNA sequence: TGTGCCAGCGTCCAGATGTCCTTCTACTACGAGCAGTACTTC.

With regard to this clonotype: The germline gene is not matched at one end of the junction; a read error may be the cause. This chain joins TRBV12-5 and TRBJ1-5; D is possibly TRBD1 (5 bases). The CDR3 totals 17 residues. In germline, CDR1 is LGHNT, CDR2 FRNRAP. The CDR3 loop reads CPSGLVHGEGNNQPQHF. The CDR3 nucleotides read TGTCCTAGTGGTTTGGTACATGGAGAGGGGAATAATCAGCCCCAGCATTTT.

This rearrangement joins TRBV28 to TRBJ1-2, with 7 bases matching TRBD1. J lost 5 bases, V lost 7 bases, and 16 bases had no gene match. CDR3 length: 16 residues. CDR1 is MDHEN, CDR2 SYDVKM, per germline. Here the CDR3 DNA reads TGTGCCAGCAACTCGACCAGACAGGGCCTCCTTTATGGCTACACCTTC. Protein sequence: CASNSTRQGLLYGYTF.

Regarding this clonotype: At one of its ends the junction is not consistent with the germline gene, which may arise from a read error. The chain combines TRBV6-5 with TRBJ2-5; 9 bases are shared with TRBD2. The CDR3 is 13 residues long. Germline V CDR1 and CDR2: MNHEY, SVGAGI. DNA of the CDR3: TGTGTCAGCAGTTGCGGGGGGGGGACGACCCAGTACTTC. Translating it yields CVSSCGGGTTQYF.

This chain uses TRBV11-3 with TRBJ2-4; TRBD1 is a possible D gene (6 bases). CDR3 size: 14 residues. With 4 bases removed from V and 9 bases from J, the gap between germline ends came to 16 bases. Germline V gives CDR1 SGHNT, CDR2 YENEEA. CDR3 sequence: CASSSIGEGGIQYF. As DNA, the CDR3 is TGTGCCAGCAGCTCAATAGGGGAAGGGGGCATTCAGTACTTC.

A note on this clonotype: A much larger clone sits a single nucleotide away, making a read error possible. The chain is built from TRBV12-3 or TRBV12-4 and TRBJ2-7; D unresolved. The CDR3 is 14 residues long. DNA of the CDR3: TGTGCCAACAGTTTCACCCTAGAAGGCTACGAGCAGTACTTC. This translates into CANSFTLEGYEQYF.

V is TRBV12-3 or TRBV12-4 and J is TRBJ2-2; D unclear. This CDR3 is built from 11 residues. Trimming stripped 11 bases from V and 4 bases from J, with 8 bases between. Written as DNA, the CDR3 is TGTGCCGGCCCGAGCACCGGGGAGCTGTTTTTT. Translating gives CAGPSTGELFF.

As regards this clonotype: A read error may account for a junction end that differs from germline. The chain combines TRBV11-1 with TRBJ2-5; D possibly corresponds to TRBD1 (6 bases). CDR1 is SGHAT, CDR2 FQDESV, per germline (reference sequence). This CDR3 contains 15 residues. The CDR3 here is CAGSPFDTGKETQYF. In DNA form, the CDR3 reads TGTGCCGGCAGCCCCTTCGACACAGGGAAAGAGACCCAGTACTTC.

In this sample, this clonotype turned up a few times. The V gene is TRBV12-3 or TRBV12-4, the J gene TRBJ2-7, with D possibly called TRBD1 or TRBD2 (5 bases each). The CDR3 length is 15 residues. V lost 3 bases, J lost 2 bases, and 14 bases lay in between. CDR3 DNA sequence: TGTGCCAGCAGTTTTACGGGACGACCACCCTACGAGCAGTACTTC. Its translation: CASSFTGRPPYEQYF.

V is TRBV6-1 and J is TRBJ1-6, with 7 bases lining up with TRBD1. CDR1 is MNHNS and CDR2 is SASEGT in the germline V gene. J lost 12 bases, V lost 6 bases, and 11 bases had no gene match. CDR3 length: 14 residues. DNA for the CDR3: TGTGCCAGCAGGGGTAGGGGGCAAACCCGACCCCTCCACTTT. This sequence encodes CASRGRGQTRPLHF.

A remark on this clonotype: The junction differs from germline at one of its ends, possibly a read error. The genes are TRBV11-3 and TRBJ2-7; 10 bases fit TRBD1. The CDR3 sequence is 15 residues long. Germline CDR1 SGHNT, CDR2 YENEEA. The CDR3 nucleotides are TGTACCAGCAGCTTCCCCGGGACAGGGGACTGCGAGCAGTACTTC. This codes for CTSSFPGTGDCEQYF.

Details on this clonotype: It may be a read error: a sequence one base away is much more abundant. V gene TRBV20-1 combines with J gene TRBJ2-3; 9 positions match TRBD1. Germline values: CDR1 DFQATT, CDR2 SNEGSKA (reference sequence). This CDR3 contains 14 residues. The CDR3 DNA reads TGCAATGCTAGAGGGACAGGGCGCACAGATACGCAGTATTTT. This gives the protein CNARGTGRTDTQYF.

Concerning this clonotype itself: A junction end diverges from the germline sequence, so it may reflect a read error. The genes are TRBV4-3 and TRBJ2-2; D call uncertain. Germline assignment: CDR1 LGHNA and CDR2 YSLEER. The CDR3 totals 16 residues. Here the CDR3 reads CPSSQEQSHSTGQLFF. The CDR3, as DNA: TGCCCCAGCAGCCAAGAGCAGTCACATTCCACCGGACAGCTGTTTTTT.

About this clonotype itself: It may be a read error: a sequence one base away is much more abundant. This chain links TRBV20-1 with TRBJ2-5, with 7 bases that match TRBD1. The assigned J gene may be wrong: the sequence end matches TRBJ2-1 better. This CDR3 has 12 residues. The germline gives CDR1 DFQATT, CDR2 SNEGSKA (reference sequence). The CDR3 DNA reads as TGCAGTGCTAGGACAGGGCCGGGGACCCAGTTCTTC. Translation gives CSARTGPGTQFF.

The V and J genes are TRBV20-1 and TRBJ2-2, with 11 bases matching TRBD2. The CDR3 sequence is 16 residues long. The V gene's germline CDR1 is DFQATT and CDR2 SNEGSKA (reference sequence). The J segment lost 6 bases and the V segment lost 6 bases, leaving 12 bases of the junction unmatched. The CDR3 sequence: CSASRPGTSGAGELFF. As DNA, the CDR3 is TGCAGTGCCAGTCGACCCGGGACTAGCGGCGCCGGGGAGCTGTTTTTT.